This T cell receptor beta chain was sequenced during a study of regulatory T cells in long-lasting Graves disease (dated by TCRdb to about 2021). Looking at the study overall: Persistent Graves' disease was defined as persistently positive TSH receptor autoantibodies together with antithyroid drug treatment for over 5 years. The study was registered as a clinical trial and conducted in China. Peripheral blood TCR sequencing and RNA sequencing compared persistent Graves' disease patients with newly diagnosed Graves' disease patients. A total of around 35 samples were covered by TCR sequencing, comprising 13 persistent and around 20 newly diagnosed Graves' disease patients. In the clinical cohort, patients with persistent Graves' disease had used antithyroid drugs for an average of roughly 10 years.

Library generation was performed with multiplex PCR. The sequencer listed for this sample is Illumina HiSeq 4000. CDR3 regions were amplified by Arm-PCR with iRepertoire HTBI primers to construct TCR beta libraries. PCR products were gel purified before sequencing. The study's processing was this. Gene usage analysis of CDR3 amino acid clonotypes used the 62 TRBV and 14 to 15 TRBJ segments found across samples. COPE and FqMerger were used to merge the filtered high-quality paired reads into contigs. BLAST was used to align contigs to the IMGT TRBV, TRBD and TRBJ reference genes, and CDR3 was defined following IMGT. Any clonotype with a frequency above 0.1% was counted as a highly expanded clone. Shannon entropy served as the measure of repertoire diversity, while the Gini coefficient captured V-J evenness. A clonotype was considered public if more than one individual shared it. Starting from the raw public reads, TCRdb applied fastp trimming at Q25, assembled clones with MiXCR and retained in-frame beta chains. Identical CDR3 protein sequences are pooled into one entry, listed with their most common genes and DNA. The V and J calls come from TCRdb's annotation, not from the publication. In this sample the table shows roughly 500,000 distinct CDR3 sequences, more than 20% of which occur a single time. 7.8% of the sample belongs to the ten largest clones.

What the time point label conveys for this sample: persistent/refractory GD, antithyroid drugs over 5 years with positive TRAb. For both TCR sequencing and RNA sequencing, RNA was extracted from PBMCs using TRIzol. The diagnosis of Graves' disease was made according to American Thyroid Association guidelines. The patients came from an endocrinology department in Xi'an, China. Each patient gave about 8.1 milliliters of peripheral blood, collected in an EDTA anticoagulant tube. PBMCs were isolated by Ficoll Paque Plus density gradient separation without further T cell sorting. An Agilent 2100 Bioanalyzer and agarose gel were used to assess RNA quality, and a NanoDrop 2000 was used to measure RNA concentration. This clonotype was found a few times. Its antigen remains undetermined. Base qualities are not at hand, and no much larger clone is one base apart. Measured from the cysteine to the phenylalanine, the CDR3 is 14 residues long. The read is trimmed to its CDR3 DNA, 42 bases read in frame from base 1. V is shortened by 5 bases, J by 3 bases, and the region joining them spans 14 bases. Reading the germline V gene gives CDR1 SGHVS and CDR2 FQNEAQ.

The investigation overall reported the following: Peripheral blood alone was examined, since thyroid tissue, which constituted the primary lesion, could not be accessed. The authors acknowledged the small sample size as a limitation that may reduce accuracy. Sequencing and analysis were limited to the TCR beta chain. Patients with persistent disease shared more public clonotypes (roughly 2,900) than newly diagnosed patients did (more than 900). Compared with newly diagnosed patients, persistent Graves' disease patients had lower TCR Shannon entropy and fewer highly expanded clones, which suggests clonal expansion. Preferential use of TRBV28, TRBJ1-2 and TRBJ2-5 was observed in persistent disease, whereas TRBV20-1 and TRBJ2-1 were favored in newly diagnosed disease.

In this chain, TRBV7-8 is recombined with TRBJ2-7; the D region is possibly TRBD1 or TRBD2, each matching across 7 bases. This sample comprised peripheral blood mononuclear cells (PBMCs), obtained when the disease was refractory, from a patient treated with antithyroid drugs. This TCR was recovered from a female donor with Graves disease. The CDR3 is CASSPGGGVYEQYF. The nucleotides are TGTGCCAGCAGCCCAGGGGGGGGGGTCTACGAGCAGTACTTC. The CDR3, completed at both ends by the reference TRBV7-8 and TRBJ2-7 genes, gives the full variable domain GAGVSQSPRYKVAKRGQDVALRCDPISGHVSLFWYQQALGQGPEFLTYFQNEAQLDKSGLPSDRFFAERPEGSVSTLKIQRTQQEDSAVYLCASSPGGGVYEQYFGPGTRLTVT.